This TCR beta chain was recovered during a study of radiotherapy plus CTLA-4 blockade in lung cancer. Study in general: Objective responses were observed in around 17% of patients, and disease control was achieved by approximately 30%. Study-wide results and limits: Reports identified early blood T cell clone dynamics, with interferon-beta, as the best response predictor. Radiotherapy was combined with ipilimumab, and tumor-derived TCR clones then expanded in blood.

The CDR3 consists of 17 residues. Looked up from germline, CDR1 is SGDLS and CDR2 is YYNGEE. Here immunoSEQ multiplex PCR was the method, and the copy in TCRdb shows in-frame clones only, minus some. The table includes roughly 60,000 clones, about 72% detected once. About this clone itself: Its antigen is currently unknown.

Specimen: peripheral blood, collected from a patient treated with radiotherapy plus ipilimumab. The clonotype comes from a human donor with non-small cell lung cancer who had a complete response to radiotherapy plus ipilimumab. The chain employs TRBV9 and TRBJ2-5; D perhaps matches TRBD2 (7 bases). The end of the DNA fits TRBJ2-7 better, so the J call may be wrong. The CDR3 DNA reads TGTGCCAGCAGCGTGGGCGGGGGCTCGGGGGCACCCTACGAGCAGTACTTC. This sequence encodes CASSVGGGSGAPYEQYF.